The 23 T cell receptor beta chains below come from one sample, sequenced in a study of blood T cell repertoires in COVID-19. The method was immunoSEQ multiplex PCR; TCRdb's version includes in-frame clones alone and lacks a portion of them. The sample includes over 200,000 clones, around 86% of them seen just once. Sequenced input: PBMCs or T cells enriched from blood (not recorded which). The source is a man aged 18 to 30 who had recovered from COVID-19.

V is TRBV25-1 and J is TRBJ1-1, with 7 positions matching TRBD1. CDR1 is MGHDK and CDR2 is SYGVNS in the germline V gene. CDR3 length: 12 amino acids. V was clipped by 6 bases and J by 6 bases; unmatched bases: 4. The CDR3 reads CASRTGWAEAFF. DNA for the CDR3: TGTGCCAGCAGGACAGGGTGGGCTGAAGCTTTCTTT. The variable domain in full, with the rest retrieved from reference TRBV25-1 and TRBJ1-1, is EADIYQTPRYLVIGTGKKITLECSQTMGHDKMYWYQQDPGMELHLIHYSYGVNSTEKGDLSSESTVSRIRTEHFPLTLESARPSHTSQYLCASRTGWAEAFFGQGTRLTVV.

This clone appeared once. One junction end disagrees with the germline gene, perhaps due to a read error. V gene TRBV10-3 combines with J gene TRBJ2-3, with 7 bases matching TRBD2. Germline V gene data show CDR1 as ENHRY and CDR2 as SYGVKD. This CDR3 comprises 14 residues. The CDR3 loop reads CAISEHLGDGGTFW. CDR3 in DNA: TGTGCCATCAGTGAGCACCTCGGGGACGGGGGGACCTTCTGG.

The J gene is TRBJ2-2, the V gene TRBV19; D remains ambiguous. CDR3 length: 12 residues. Germline loops: CDR1 LNHDA, CDR2 SQIVND (reference sequence). V lost 7 bases, J lost 4 bases, and 7 bases lay in between. CDR3 nucleotide sequence: TGTGCCAGTAACGTAGCCACCGGGGAGCTGTTTTTT. This gives the protein CASNVATGELFF.

This clone turned up a few times. The chain carries TRBV5-1 and TRBJ1-1; 7 nucleotides agree with TRBD1. Germline assignment: CDR1 SGHRS and CDR2 YFSETQ. The CDR3 is 13 amino acids. The V segment lost 0 bases and the J segment 6 bases; nucleotides outside the gene matches: 2. The CDR3 sequence: CASSLARGAEAFF. CDR3 nucleotides: TGCGCCAGCAGCTTGGCCAGGGGGGCTGAAGCTTTCTTT.

The gene calls are TRBV6-5 and TRBJ2-1, with 8 bases fitting TRBD1. Germline V CDR1 and CDR2: MNHEY, SVGAGI. The junction had 5 bases not matched to a gene; V was cut back by 5 bases and J by 2 bases. The CDR3 runs 15 residues. The CDR3 region has the DNA TGTGCCAGCAGTAACGGACAGGGAGCCTACAATGAGCAGTTCTTC. Its translation: CASSNGQGAYNEQFF.

This clone was counted between two and nine times. The chain combines TRBV6-6 with TRBJ2-2, with D possibly TRBD1 on 5 matching bases. Germline CDR1 MNHNY, CDR2 SVGAGI (reference sequence). CDR3 length equals 14 residues. V lost 0 bases and J 6 bases, leaving 8 bases between the germline ends. The CDR3 sequence is CASSYSLGPGELFF. The CDR3 DNA reads as TGTGCCAGCAGTTACTCGCTGGGGCCCGGGGAGCTGTTTTTT.

The J gene is TRBJ2-5, the V gene TRBV5-1; D call uncertain. From germline, CDR1 is SGHRS and CDR2 YFSETQ. Trimming shortened V by 4 bases and J by 2 bases, and 15 bases separated the two germline ends. The CDR3 is 15 residues long. CDR3 in amino acids: CASSGARVPQETQYF. The CDR3 DNA reads TGCGCCAGCAGCGGAGCCCGGGTACCACAAGAGACCCAGTACTTC.

V gene TRBV5-6 combines with J gene TRBJ1-2; 8 positions match TRBD1. V shed 3 bases, J shed 2 bases, and the junction held 3 bases outside the gene matches. This CDR3 region has 14 residues. The V gene's germline CDR1 is SGHDT and CDR2 YYEEEE. The CDR3 loop is CASSSQGENYGYTF. In nucleotides, the CDR3 is TGTGCCAGCAGCTCACAGGGGGAAAACTATGGCTACACCTTC.

The chain combines TRBV18 with TRBJ1-4, with 9 bases fitting TRBD1. With V trimmed by 3 bases and J by 8 bases, 4 bases remained unmatched. The CDR3 covers 14 residues. The germline V gene encodes CDR1 KGHSH and CDR2 LQKENI. This chain's CDR3 is CASSPGTGNEKLFF. The CDR3 DNA reads as TGTGCCAGCTCACCCGGGACAGGGAACGAAAAACTGTTTTTT.

With regard to this clone: An end of the junction does not agree with germline; a read error may underlie this. The V gene is TRBV7-7, the J gene TRBJ2-3; D uncertain. Germline values: CDR1 SSHAT, CDR2 FNYEAQ (reference sequence). The CDR3 contains 15 residues. The CDR3 DNA is TGTGCTAGCAGCTTTAAAGCCTCAAACACAGATACGCAGTATTTT. Translating it yields CASSFKASNTDTQYF.

This rearrangement joins TRBV5-1 to TRBJ1-5; 7 nucleotides match TRBD1. Germline values: CDR1 SGHRS, CDR2 YFSETQ. With 4 bases clipped from V and 6 bases from J, the junction kept 4 bases outside the gene matches. The CDR3 covers 13 residues. The CDR3 here is CASSARQGQPQHF. CDR3 bases: TGCGCCAGCAGCGCACGACAGGGTCAGCCCCAGCATTTT.

The J gene is TRBJ2-3, the V gene TRBV5-6, with 11 bases lining up with TRBD2. The CDR3 is 17 amino acids. The germline gives CDR1 SGHDT, CDR2 YYEEEE. J lost 0 bases, V lost 3 bases, and 6 bases had no gene match. The CDR3 sequence: CASSWPGLADSTDTQYF. CDR3 DNA sequence: TGTGCCAGCAGCTGGCCGGGACTAGCGGATAGCACAGATACGCAGTATTTT.

The chain has TRBV6-1 and TRBJ1-3, with 7 nucleotides matching TRBD1. V gave up 2 bases and J gave up 1 base; unmatched junction bases: 5. The CDR3 has 16 amino acids. The germline gives CDR1 MNHNS, CDR2 SASEGT. This CDR3 reads CASSESPDRSGNTIYF. Here the CDR3 DNA reads TGTGCCAGCAGTGAATCGCCGGACAGGTCTGGAAACACCATATATTTT.

The chain is built from TRBV28 and TRBJ1-5, with TRBD1 identical over 8 bases. This CDR3 region has 15 residues. V was clipped by 5 bases and J by 4 bases; unmatched bases: 7. Germline CDR1 and CDR2: MDHEN and SYDVKM. CDR3 sequence: CASSGQGFRNQPQHF. In DNA form, the CDR3 reads TGTGCCAGCAGTGGACAGGGTTTTAGGAATCAGCCCCAGCATTTT.

This clone turned up a few times. DNA of the CDR3: TGTGCCAGCAGCCCACAGGGGAGCTCCTACAATGAGCAGTTCTTC. Encoded protein: CASSPQGSSYNEQFF. This sequence joins TRBV7-3 and TRBJ2-1; 7 bases line up with TRBD1. V trimming: 5 bases; J trimming: 0 bases; junction bases outside the gene matches: 4. CDR1 SGHTA and CDR2 FQGTGA come from the germline V gene. The CDR3 totals 15 residues.

This clone was seen more than once but under ten times. CDR3: CASSLDQGGSNAYNEQFF. The CDR3 bases are TGTGCCAGCAGCTTAGATCAAGGCGGGAGTAACGCCTACAATGAGCAGTTCTTC. The rearrangement uses TRBV11-3 and TRBJ2-1; 7 bases fit TRBD2. CDR3 length: 18 amino acids. Germline values: CDR1 SGHNT, CDR2 YENEEA. Trimming took 0 bases from V and 2 from J; bases not matched to a gene: 10. The variable domain in full, completed from reference TRBV11-3 and TRBJ2-1, reads EAGVVQSPRYKIIEKKQPVAFWCNPISGHNTLYWYLQNLGQGPELLIRYENEEAVDDSQLPKDRFSAERLKGVDSTLKIQPAELGDSAVYLCASSLDQGGSNAYNEQFFGPGTRLTVL.

The table lists this clone with a count of one. V gene TRBV19 combines with J gene TRBJ2-5, with TRBD1 matching 8 bases. Germline V lookup: CDR1 LNHDA, CDR2 SQIVND (reference sequence). The CDR3 runs 14 residues. J lost 0 bases, V lost 4 bases, and 1 base had no gene match. The CDR3 DNA follows: TGTGCCAGTAGTAACAGGGGGTACCAAGAGACCCAGTACTTC. Translating gives CASSNRGYQETQYF.

J is TRBJ2-6 and V is TRBV5-6; D gene uncertain. Per germline, CDR1 SGHDT and CDR2 YYEEEE. Trimming took off 4 bases at V and 0 bases at J, with 11 bases between the two ends. The CDR3 is 16 amino acids. CDR3 sequence (DNA): TGTGCCAGCAGCCGGGTGCTGGGCTCTGGGGCCAACGTCCTGACTTTC. Translated: CASSRVLGSGANVLTF. The entire variable domain, with the rest obtained from reference TRBV5-6 and TRBJ2-6, is as follows: DAGVTQSPTHLIKTRGQQVTLRCSPKSGHDTVSWYQQALGQGPQFIFQYYEEEERQRGNFPDRFSGHQFPNYSSELNVNALLLGDSALYLCASSRVLGSGANVLTFGAGSRLTVL.

A single count supports this clone. The rearrangement uses TRBV9 and TRBJ2-7; 10 bases line up with TRBD1. With 0 bases clipped from V and 7 bases from J, the junction kept 4 bases outside the gene matches. From germline, CDR1 is SGDLS and CDR2 YYNGEE. This CDR3 is built from 14 residues. The CDR3 sequence: CASSVGTGGEEQYF. The CDR3 nucleotides read TGTGCCAGCAGCGTAGGGACAGGGGGAGAGGAGCAGTACTTC.

V usage is TRBV5-1 and J usage is TRBJ2-1; D unresolved. The CDR3 sequence is 17 residues long. Trimming stripped 0 bases from V and 0 bases from J, with 13 bases between. Germline-derived CDR1 and CDR2 are SGHRS and YFSETQ. The CDR3 is CASSLDLSVISYNEQFF. The CDR3 DNA follows: TGCGCCAGCAGCTTGGATTTATCAGTTATCTCCTACAATGAGCAGTTCTTC.

The genes are TRBV5-1 and TRBJ2-6; TRBD1 is a possible D gene (5 bases). The germline V and J ends were trimmed by 5 bases and 1 base, with 10 bases remaining between them. This CDR3 comprises 15 residues. The germline V gene has CDR1 SGHRS and CDR2 YFSETQ. CDR3 nucleotide sequence: TGCGCCAGCAGAGCTCAGGGTTCTGGGGCCAACGTCCTGACTTTC. Translated, it gives CASRAQGSGANVLTF.

V gene TRBV27 combines with J gene TRBJ1-5, with D perhaps matching TRBD1 (6 bases). There are 15 residues in the CDR3. The germline gives CDR1 MNHEY, CDR2 SMNVEV (reference sequence). Trimming took 3 bases from V and 6 from J, leaving 15 bases between them. CDR3 coding DNA: TGTGCCAGCAGTTTTTATGGGGACAAGGGTCAGCCCCAGCATTTT. This gives the protein CASSFYGDKGQPQHF.

The genes are TRBV19 and TRBJ2-2; tentatively, D is TRBD2 (6 bases). The germline V gene has CDR1 LNHDA and CDR2 SQIVND (reference sequence). Trimming removed 3 bases from V and 7 bases from J, with 9 bases in between. The CDR3 loop spans 13 amino acids. The CDR3 region has the DNA TGTGCCAGTAGTATCCGGCGGGGCGGGGAGCTGTTTTTT. Amino acids: CASSIRRGGELFF. The full variable domain, its missing parts supplied by reference TRBV19 and TRBJ2-2, is DGGITQSPKYLFRKEGQNVTLSCEQNLNHDAMYWYRQDPGQGLRLIYYSQIVNDFQKGDIAEGYSVSREKKESFPLTVTSAQKNPTAFYLCASSIRRGGELFFGEGSRLTVL.